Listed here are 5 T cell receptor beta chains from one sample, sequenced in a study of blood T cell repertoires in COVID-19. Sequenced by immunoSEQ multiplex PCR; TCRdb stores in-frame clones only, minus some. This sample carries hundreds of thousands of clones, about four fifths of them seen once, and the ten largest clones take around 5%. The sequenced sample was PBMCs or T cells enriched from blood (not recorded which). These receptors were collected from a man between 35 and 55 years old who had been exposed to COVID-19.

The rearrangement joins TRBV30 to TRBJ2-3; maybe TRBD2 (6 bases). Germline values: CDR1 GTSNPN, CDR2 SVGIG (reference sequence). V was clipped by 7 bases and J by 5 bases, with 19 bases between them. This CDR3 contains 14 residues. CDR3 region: CAYIEAGLVDTQYF. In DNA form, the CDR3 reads TGTGCCTACATTGAGGCGGGATTGGTAGATACGCAGTATTTT.

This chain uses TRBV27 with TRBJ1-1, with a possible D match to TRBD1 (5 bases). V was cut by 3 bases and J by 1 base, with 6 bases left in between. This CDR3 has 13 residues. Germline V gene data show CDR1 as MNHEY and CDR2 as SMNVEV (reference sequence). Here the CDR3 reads CASSFQGNTEAFF. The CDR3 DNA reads TGTGCCAGCAGTTTTCAGGGGAACACTGAAGCTTTCTTT.

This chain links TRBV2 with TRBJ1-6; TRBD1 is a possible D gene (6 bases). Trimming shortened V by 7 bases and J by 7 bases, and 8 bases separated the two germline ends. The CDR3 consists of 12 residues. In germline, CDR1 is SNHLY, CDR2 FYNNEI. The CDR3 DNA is TGTGCCAGCACAGGGGACAATTCACCCCTCCACTTT. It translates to CASTGDNSPLHF. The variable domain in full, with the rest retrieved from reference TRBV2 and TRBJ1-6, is EPEVTQTPSHQVTQMGQEVILRCVPISNHLYFYWYRQILGQKVEFLVSFYNNEISEKSEIFDDQFSVERPDGSNFTLKIRSTKLEDSAMYFCASTGDNSPLHFGNGTRLTVT.

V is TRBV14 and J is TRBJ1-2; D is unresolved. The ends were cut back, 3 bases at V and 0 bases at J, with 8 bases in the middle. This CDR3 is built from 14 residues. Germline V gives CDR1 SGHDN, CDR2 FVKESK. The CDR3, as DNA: TGTGCCAGCAGCCACATAAACTCTAACTATGGCTACACCTTC. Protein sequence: CASSHINSNYGYTF.

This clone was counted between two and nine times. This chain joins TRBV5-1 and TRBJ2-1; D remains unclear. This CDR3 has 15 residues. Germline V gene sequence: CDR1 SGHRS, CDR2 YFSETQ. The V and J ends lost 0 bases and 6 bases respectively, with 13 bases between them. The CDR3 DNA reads TGCGCCAGCAGCTTGGATGTGGGCAGATCCAATGAGCAGTTCTTC. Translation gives CASSLDVGRSNEQFF.